What follows is one T cell receptor (beta chain) and its context. Germline CDR1 and CDR2: SGDLS and YYNGEE. Germline trimming cut 4 bases from V and 4 bases from J; bases unmatched to any gene: 9. CDR3 length equals 16 residues. Libraries were prepared by immunoSEQ multiplex PCR; TCRdb keeps only in-frame clonotypes and omits some of them. Here the sample spans about 190,000 clones, about 83% being singletons. The data derive from a study of blood T cell repertoires in COVID-19. Overall study: The United States, Italy and Spain provided the acute and convalescent COVID-19 samples. T cells, B-cell-depleted T cells, or PBMCs provided the cDNA or gDNA that served as material.

The sequence was obtained from a woman in her 70s with active or convalescent COVID-19. V gene TRBV9 combines with J gene TRBJ2-2, with 8 nucleotides matching TRBD1. The sample comprised peripheral blood. The CDR3 protein is CASSPPGQGSTGELFF. The CDR3 bases are TGTGCCAGCAGCCCCCCCGGACAGGGAAGCACCGGGGAGCTGTTTTTT.